Below are 18 T cell receptor beta chains sequenced from a single sample in a study. Each CDR3 protein gets one entry after TCRdb re-called the 5' RACE reads with MiXCR. The sample yields about 61,000 distinct CDR3 sequences, about 31% seen once. The material sequenced was tumor-infiltrating naive CD4+ T cells sorted from the breast tumor. Subset in this sample: naive CD4+ T cells, CD4+CD45RA+CD25-. The receptor set was obtained from a female donor with breast cancer.

This clonotype has just a few counts. This may arise from a read error, as a much more abundant clone is one base away. The chain employs TRBV12-3 or TRBV12-4 and TRBJ2-7; 7 bases align to TRBD1. This CDR3 is 13 amino acids long. The CDR3 spells CASRTGTEGVHRF. The CDR3 nucleotides read TGTGCCAGCAGGACCGGGACAGAGGGCGTACATCGCTTC.

The J gene is TRBJ2-2, the V gene TRBV20-1; D is undetermined. Germline loops: CDR1 DFQATT, CDR2 SNEGSKA (reference sequence). Trimming left V 6 bases short and J 6 bases short, with 8 bases between. The CDR3 consists of 11 residues. The CDR3 sequence is CSANDAGELFF. CDR3 coding DNA: TGCAGTGCAAATGATGCCGGGGAGCTGTTTTTT.

For this clonotype: Mismatch with germline at one junction end may stem from a read error. The rearrangement joins TRBV6-2 or TRBV6-3 to TRBJ2-4; 9 bases are a match to TRBD1. The germline V gene has CDR1 MNHEY and CDR2 SVGEGT. The CDR3 covers 14 residues. This CDR3 is CASTGGTGKNIRYF. The CDR3 DNA follows: TGTGCCAGCACCGGCGGGACAGGGAAAAACATTCGGTACTTC.

The chain joins TRBV28 to TRBJ2-7, with D maybe TRBD2 (6 bases). Germline V gene sequence: CDR1 MDHEN, CDR2 SYDVKM. Trimming cost V 6 bases and J 8 bases, with 17 bases left between them. This CDR3 has 13 amino acids. CDR3 sequence: CASSPGDSDQQYF. The CDR3 DNA reads as TGTGCCAGCAGCCCGGGGGACTCCGATCAGCAGTACTTC.

This CDR3 reads CASSLGRASIQETQYF. CDR3 in DNA: TGTGCCAGCAGCTTGGGTCGGGCCTCAATCCAAGAGACCCAGTACTTC. The chain employs TRBV7-3 and TRBJ2-5, with D unclear. This CDR3 is 16 amino acids long. With 3 bases removed from V and 1 base from J, the gap between germline ends came to 15 bases. In germline, CDR1 is SGHTA, CDR2 FQGTGA. The complete variable domain, with remaining parts taken from reference TRBV7-3 and TRBJ2-5, reads GAGVSQTPSNKVTEKGKYVELRCDPISGHTALYWYRQSLGQGPEFLIYFQGTGAADDSGLPNDRFFAVRPEGSVSTLKIQRTERGDSAVYLCASSLGRASIQETQYFGPGTRLLVL.

This clonotype was seen only a few times. This sequence joins TRBV28 and TRBJ2-3, with D possibly matching TRBD1 (6 bases). CDR1 and CDR2 (germline): MDHEN, SYDVKM. Deletions cut 4 bases from V and 4 bases from J, with 15 bases between. The CDR3 is 15 amino acids. This CDR3 reads CASSWDMGVPDTQYF. The CDR3 bases are TGTGCCAGCAGTTGGGACATGGGGGTCCCAGATACGCAGTATTTT.

As concerns this clonotype: A much larger clone differs from this one at a single base, so this may be a read error. This chain joins TRBV4-1 and TRBJ2-2, with 10 bases identical to TRBD2. CDR1 and CDR2 from the germline V gene are MGHRA and YSYEKL. CDR3 length equals 16 residues. This chain's CDR3 is CANSPIAGGRTGELFF. In nucleotides, the CDR3 is TGCGCCAACAGCCCAATAGCGGGGGGCCGAACCGGGGAGCTGTTTTTT.

Points on this clonotype: This may come from a read error, since a much larger clone is one base off. V gene TRBV20-1 combines with J gene TRBJ2-4; D is uncertain. This CDR3 has 15 residues. Germline V gene data show CDR1 as DFQATT and CDR2 as SNEGSKA (reference sequence). This CDR3 reads CSARGPTLAKNIQHF. CDR3 DNA sequence: TGCAGTGCTAGGGGCCCGACATTAGCCAAAAACATTCAGCACTTC.

This clonotype has more than one count but fewer than ten. The gene calls are TRBV7-2 and TRBJ1-6; no reliable D call. Germline V gene data show CDR1 as SGHTA and CDR2 as FQGNSA. This CDR3 has 18 residues. The V and J ends lost 5 bases and 0 bases respectively, with 17 bases between them. CDR3 in amino acids: CASSRLGMASSYNSPLHF. The CDR3 nucleotides are TGTGCCAGCAGCCGACTGGGGATGGCGAGCTCCTATAATTCACCCCTCCACTTT.

At least ten counts were recorded for this clonotype. The gene calls are TRBV6-2 or TRBV6-3 and TRBJ2-1; possibly TRBD2 for D (6 bases). Germline V gene lookup returns CDR1 MNHEY and CDR2 SVGEGT. The germline V and J ends were trimmed by 1 base and 15 bases, with 16 bases remaining between them. This CDR3 contains 13 residues. The CDR3 nucleotides read TGTGCCAGCAGTTACTTAGCGGCCAACCTGGGGTTCTTC. Translation gives CASSYLAANLGFF.

The sample holds a few counts of this clonotype. The V call is TRBV7-2, the J call TRBJ1-1; D unclear. Per germline, CDR1 SGHTA and CDR2 FQGNSA. CDR3 size: 13 residues. Trimming cost V 2 bases and J 4 bases, with 8 bases left between them. The CDR3 region has the DNA TGTGCCAGCAGCTTAATTATGGGCACTGAAGCTTTCTTT. The encoded protein is CASSLIMGTEAFF.

V gene TRBV5-1 combines with J gene TRBJ1-2, with D possibly being TRBD1 (5 bases). Germline loops: CDR1 SGHRS, CDR2 YFSETQ. The CDR3 consists of 14 residues. V lost 0 bases to trimming and J lost 4 bases, with 10 bases between them. The CDR3 region is CASSLVGESYGYTF. The CDR3 DNA follows: TGCGCCAGCAGCTTGGTGGGGGAATCCTATGGCTACACCTTC.

V is TRBV7-9 and J is TRBJ2-3; D tentatively fits TRBD1 or TRBD2 (5 bases each). The V end lost 2 bases, the J end lost 0 bases, and 9 bases lay between the germline ends. CDR1 and CDR2 from the germline V gene are SEHNR and FQNEAQ (reference sequence). This CDR3 region has 15 residues. Here the CDR3 reads CASSLPGASTDTQYF. The CDR3 DNA sequence: TGTGCCAGCAGCTTACCCGGGGCTAGCACAGATACGCAGTATTTT.

V is TRBV12-3 or TRBV12-4 and J is TRBJ2-2; TRBD1 matches at 9 bases. CDR3 length equals 15 residues. J lost 5 bases, V lost 5 bases, and 6 bases had no gene match. The CDR3 loop is CASSLDRGWTGELFF. DNA of the CDR3: TGTGCCAGCAGTCTGGACAGGGGATGGACCGGGGAGCTGTTTTTT.

Notes on this clonotype: This may stem from a read error, because a much larger clone lies one nucleotide away. The chain recombines TRBV7-9 with TRBJ2-5; 7 bases match TRBD2. The CDR3 extends over 14 amino acids. The germline V gene has CDR1 SEHNR and CDR2 FQNEAQ (reference sequence). CDR3 loop: CTSSITSDQETQYF. The CDR3, as DNA: TGTACCAGCAGCATTACTAGCGACCAAGAGACCCAGTACTTC.

There are many counts of this clonotype. In nucleotides, the CDR3 is TGTGCCAGCAGCGTAGACCCGGCGGGGATAAAAGAGACCCAGTACTTC. This encodes CASSVDPAGIKETQYF. V gene TRBV9 combines with J gene TRBJ2-5; the D gene is possibly TRBD2 (6 bases). Germline V CDR1 and CDR2: SGDLS, YYNGEE. V gave up 0 bases and J gave up 3 bases, with 15 bases separating them. The CDR3 has 16 amino acids.

This clonotype was seen ten or more times. The rearrangement uses TRBV11-2 and TRBJ2-7; 9 bases line up with TRBD1. The V segment lost 0 bases and the J segment 2 bases; nucleotides outside the gene matches: 2. The CDR3 length is 15 residues. CDR1 and CDR2 (germline): SGHAT, FQNNGV. The chain's CDR3 is CASSLDYRGPYEQYF. The CDR3 coding sequence is TGTGCCAGCAGCTTAGACTACAGGGGGCCCTACGAGCAGTACTTC. Based on the CDR3 plus reference TRBV11-2 and TRBJ2-7, the full variable domain is EAGVAQSPRYKIIEKRQSVAFWCNPISGHATLYWYQQILGQGPKLLIQFQNNGVVDDSQLPKDRFSAERLKGVDSTLKIQPAKLEDSAVYLCASSLDYRGPYEQYFGPGTRLTVT.

V gene TRBV2 combines with J gene TRBJ1-5; TRBD1 might be the D (6 bases). The CDR3 totals 15 residues. Trimming stripped 4 bases from V and 5 bases from J, with 15 bases between. CDR1 is SNHLY and CDR2 is FYNNEI in the germline V gene. The CDR3 DNA sequence: TGTGCCAGCAGTGCCTGGGCGGGGGGCGATCAGCCCCAGCATTTT. Protein sequence: CASSAWAGGDQPQHF. Supplemented by reference TRBV2 and TRBJ1-5, the full variable domain reads EPEVTQTPSHQVTQMGQEVILRCVPISNHLYFYWYRQILGQKVEFLVSFYNNEISEKSEIFDDQFSVERPDGSNFTLKIRSTKLEDSAMYFCASSAWAGGDQPQHFGDGTRLSIL.